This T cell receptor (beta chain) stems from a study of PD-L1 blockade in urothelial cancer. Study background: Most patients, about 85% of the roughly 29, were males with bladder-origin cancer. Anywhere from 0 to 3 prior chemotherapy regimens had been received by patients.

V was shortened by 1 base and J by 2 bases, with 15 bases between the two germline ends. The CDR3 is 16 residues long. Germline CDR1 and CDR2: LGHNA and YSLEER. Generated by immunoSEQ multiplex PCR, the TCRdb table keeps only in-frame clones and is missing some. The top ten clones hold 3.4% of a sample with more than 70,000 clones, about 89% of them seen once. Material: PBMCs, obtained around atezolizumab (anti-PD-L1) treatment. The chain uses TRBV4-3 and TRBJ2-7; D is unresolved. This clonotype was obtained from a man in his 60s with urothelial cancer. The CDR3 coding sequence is TGCGCCAGCAGCCAAGGGGTCGGCGGAGCACCCTACGAGCAGTACTTC. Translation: CASSQGVGGAPYEQYF.